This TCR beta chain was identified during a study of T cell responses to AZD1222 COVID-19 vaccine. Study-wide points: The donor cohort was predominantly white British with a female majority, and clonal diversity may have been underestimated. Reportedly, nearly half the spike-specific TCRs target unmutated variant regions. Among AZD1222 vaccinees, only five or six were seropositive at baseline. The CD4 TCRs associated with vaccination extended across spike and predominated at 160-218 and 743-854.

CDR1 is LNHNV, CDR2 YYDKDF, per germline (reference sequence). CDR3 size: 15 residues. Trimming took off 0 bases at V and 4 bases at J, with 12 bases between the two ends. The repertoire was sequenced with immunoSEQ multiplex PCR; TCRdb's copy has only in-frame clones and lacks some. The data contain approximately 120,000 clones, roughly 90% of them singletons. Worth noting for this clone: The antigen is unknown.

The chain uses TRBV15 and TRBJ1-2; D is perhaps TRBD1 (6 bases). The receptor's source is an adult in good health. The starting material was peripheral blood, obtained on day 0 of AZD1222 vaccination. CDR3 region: CATSRDSQGSYGYTF. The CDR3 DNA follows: TGTGCCACCAGCAGAGATAGTCAGGGGTCCTATGGCTACACCTTC.